A selection of T cell receptor beta chains follows, all from one sample in a study of cytomegalovirus exposure and HLA in healthy donors. Sequencing used immunoSEQ multiplex PCR; TCRdb keeps in-frame clones, though not all of them. The data show 150,000 or so clones, with approximately 86% seen just once and under 25% held by the top ten. The sample was PBMCs. The source of these receptors is a man in his late teens or twenties in good health and CMV-seropositive. CDR3s leave out the opening cysteine and the closing phenylalanine or tryptophan.

v_call,cdr3_length,cdr3_aa
TRBV19,10,ASRDRYETQY
TRBV5-1,14,ASSPRAQTTYNEQF
TRBV6-1,11,ASSDGLRAGYT
TRBV6-6,12,ASSPRGASYEQY
TRBV4-3,15,ASSQEDLLRGNTEAF
TRBV6-6,13,ASSYGDTSSYEQY
TRBV5-1,13,ASSRTGQADEKLF
TRBV2,15,ASSAVPGQGASSPLH
TRBV15,11,ATSDGGNEPQH
TRBV11-1,16,ASSSWTSGGPLGDEQF
TRBV4-3,13,ASSQEAQGNQPQH
TRBV6-5,10,ASSSPNQPQH
TRBV29-1,9,SVEGGGEQF
TRBV6-6,14,ASSFSLSGTGGGYT
TRBV5-1,12,ASSYTGVGNIQY